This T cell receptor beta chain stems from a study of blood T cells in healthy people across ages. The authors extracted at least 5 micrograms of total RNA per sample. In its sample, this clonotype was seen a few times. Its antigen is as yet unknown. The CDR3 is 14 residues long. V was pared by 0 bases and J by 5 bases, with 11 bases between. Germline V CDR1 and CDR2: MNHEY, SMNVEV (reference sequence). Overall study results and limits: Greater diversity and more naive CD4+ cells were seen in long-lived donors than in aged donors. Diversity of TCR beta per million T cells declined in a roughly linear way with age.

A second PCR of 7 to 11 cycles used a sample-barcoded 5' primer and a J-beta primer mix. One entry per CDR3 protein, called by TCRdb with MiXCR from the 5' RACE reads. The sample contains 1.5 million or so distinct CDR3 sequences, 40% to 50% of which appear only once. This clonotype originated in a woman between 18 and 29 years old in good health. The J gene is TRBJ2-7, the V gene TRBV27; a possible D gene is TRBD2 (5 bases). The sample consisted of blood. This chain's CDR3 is CASSLSGESNEQYF. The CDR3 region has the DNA TGTGCCAGCAGTTTATCCGGGGAATCAAACGAGCAGTACTTC.